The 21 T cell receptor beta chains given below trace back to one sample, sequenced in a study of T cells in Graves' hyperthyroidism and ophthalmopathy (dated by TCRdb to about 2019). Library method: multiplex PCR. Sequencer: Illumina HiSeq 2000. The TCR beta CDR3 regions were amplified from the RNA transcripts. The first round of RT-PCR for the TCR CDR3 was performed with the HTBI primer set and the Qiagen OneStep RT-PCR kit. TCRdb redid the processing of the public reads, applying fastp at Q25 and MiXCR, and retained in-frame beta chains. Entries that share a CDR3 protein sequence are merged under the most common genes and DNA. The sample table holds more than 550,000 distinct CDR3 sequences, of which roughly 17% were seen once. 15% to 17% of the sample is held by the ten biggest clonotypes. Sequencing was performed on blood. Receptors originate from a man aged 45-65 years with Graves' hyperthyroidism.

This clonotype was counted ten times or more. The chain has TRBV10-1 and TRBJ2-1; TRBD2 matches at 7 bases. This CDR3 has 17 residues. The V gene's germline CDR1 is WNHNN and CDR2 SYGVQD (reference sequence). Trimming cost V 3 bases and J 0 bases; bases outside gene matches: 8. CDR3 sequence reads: CASSDQTSRPSYNEQFF. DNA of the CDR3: TGCGCCAGCAGTGACCAGACTAGCAGGCCCTCCTACAATGAGCAGTTCTTC.

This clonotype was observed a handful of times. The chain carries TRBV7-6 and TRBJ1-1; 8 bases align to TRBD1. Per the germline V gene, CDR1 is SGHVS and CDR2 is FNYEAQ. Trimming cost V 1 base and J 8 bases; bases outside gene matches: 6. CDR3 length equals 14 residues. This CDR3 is CASSLGGQGAEAFF. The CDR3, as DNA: TGTGCCAGCAGCTTAGGAGGACAGGGAGCCGAAGCTTTCTTT.

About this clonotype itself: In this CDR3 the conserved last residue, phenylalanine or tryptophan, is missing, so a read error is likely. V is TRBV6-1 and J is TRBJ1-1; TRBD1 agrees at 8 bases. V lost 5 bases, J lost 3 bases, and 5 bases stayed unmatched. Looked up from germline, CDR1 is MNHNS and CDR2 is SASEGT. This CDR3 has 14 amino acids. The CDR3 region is CASSFQGADTEAFL. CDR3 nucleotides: TGTGCCAGCAGTTTTCAGGGGGCGGACACTGAAGCTTTCCTT.

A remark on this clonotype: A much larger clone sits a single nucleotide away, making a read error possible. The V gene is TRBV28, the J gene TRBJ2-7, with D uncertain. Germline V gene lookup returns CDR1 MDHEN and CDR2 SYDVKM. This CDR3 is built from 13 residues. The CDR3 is CAGRMFSSYEQYF. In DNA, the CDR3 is TGTGCCGGCAGGATGTTTAGCTCCTACGAGCAGTACTTC. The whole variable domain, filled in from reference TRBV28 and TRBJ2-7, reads DVKVTQSSRYLVKRTGEKVFLECVQDMDHENMFWYRQDPGLGLRLIYFSYDVKMKEKGDIPEGYSVSREKKERFSLILESASTNQTSMYLCAGRMFSSYEQYFGPGTRLTVT.

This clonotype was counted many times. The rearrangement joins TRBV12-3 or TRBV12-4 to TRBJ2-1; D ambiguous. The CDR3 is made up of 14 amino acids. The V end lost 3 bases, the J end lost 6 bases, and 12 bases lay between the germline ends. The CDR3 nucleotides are TGTGCCAGCAGTTTTGATTCAGTGTCCAATGAGCAGTTCTTC. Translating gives CASSFDSVSNEQFF.

In DNA, the CDR3 is TGTGCCAGCAGCTTAGTCCGAGCGGGAGGGCCGGATACGCAGTATTTT. It encodes CASSLVRAGGPDTQYF. The chain is built from TRBV11-2 and TRBJ2-3; TRBD2 agrees at 10 bases. The CDR3 is 16 residues long. V was pared by 1 base and J by 6 bases, with 7 bases of the junction left unmatched. Germline CDR1 is SGHAT and CDR2 is FQNNGV.

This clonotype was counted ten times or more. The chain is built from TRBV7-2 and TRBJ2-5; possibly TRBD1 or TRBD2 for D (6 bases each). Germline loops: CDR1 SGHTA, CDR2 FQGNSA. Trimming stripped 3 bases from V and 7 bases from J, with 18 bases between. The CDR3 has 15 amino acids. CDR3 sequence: CASSFSGALGGTQYF. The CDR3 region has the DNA TGTGCCAGCAGCTTCTCAGGGGCGCTGGGGGGGACCCAGTACTTC.

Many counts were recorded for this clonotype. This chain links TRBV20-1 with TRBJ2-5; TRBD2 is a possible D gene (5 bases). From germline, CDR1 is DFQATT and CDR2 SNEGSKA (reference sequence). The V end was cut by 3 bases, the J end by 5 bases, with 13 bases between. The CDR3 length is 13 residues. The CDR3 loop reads CSARLHGMETQYF. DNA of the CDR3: TGCAGTGCTAGGCTACACGGGATGGAGACCCAGTACTTC.

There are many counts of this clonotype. The CDR3 bases are TGTGCCAGCAGCTTACACGAGAACTCCTACAATGAGCAGTTCTTC. This gives the protein CASSLHENSYNEQFF. The chain has TRBV11-2 and TRBJ2-1; the D is unclear. This CDR3 comprises 15 residues. The V and J ends lost 2 bases and 0 bases respectively, with 8 bases between them. Germline V gene data show CDR1 as SGHAT and CDR2 as FQNNGV.

The CDR3 loop reads CASSPPSQGQNTQYF. The DNA of the CDR3 is TGTGCCAGCTCACCACCTAGTCAGGGCCAGAATACGCAGTATTTT. The rearrangement joins TRBV18 to TRBJ2-3; weak D call: TRBD1 (5 bases). V was clipped by 0 bases and J by 7 bases, with 14 bases between them. This CDR3 is built from 15 residues. CDR1 and CDR2 from the germline V gene are KGHSH and LQKENI.

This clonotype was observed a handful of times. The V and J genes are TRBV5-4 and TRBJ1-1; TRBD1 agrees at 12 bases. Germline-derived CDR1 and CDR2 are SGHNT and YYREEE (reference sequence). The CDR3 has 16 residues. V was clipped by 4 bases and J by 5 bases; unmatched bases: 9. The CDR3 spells CASSPSWDRGLTEAFF. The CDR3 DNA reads TGTGCCAGCAGCCCGAGTTGGGACAGGGGGCTTACTGAAGCTTTCTTT.

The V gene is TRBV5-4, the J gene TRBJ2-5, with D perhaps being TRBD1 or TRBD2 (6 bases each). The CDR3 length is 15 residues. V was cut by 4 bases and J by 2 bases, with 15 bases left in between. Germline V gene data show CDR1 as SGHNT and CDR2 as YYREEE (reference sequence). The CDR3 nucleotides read TGTGCCAGCAGCCACGCCGGGGGCAGGCAAGAGACCCAGTACTTC. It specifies CASSHAGGRQETQYF.

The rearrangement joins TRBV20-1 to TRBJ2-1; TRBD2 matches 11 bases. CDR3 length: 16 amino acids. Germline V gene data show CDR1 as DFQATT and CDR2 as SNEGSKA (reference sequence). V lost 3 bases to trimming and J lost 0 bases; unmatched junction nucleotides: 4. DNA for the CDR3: TGCAGTGCTAGGACTAGCGGGGCTAGCTCCTACAATGAGCAGTTCTTC. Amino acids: CSARTSGASSYNEQFF.

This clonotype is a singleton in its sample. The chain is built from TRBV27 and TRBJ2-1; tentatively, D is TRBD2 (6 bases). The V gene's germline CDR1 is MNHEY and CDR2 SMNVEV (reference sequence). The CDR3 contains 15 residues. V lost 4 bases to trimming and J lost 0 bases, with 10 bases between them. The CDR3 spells CASSSSASSYNEQFF. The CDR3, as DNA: TGTGCCAGCAGTTCTAGCGCCAGCTCCTACAATGAGCAGTTCTTC.

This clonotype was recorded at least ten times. In DNA, the CDR3 is TGTGCCAGCAGTTTCGCAGGGGCTACTCAACCCCTCCACTTT. The encoded protein is CASSFAGATQPLHF. This chain links TRBV28 with TRBJ1-6, with D tentatively TRBD1 (6 bases). This CDR3 is 14 amino acids long. CDR1 and CDR2 (germline): MDHEN, SYDVKM. Trimming shortened V by 3 bases and J by 12 bases, and 15 bases separated the two germline ends.

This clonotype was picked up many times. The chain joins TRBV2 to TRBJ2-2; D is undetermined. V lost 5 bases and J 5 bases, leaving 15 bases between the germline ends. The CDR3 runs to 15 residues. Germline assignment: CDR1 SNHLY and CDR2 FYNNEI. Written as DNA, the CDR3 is TGTGCCAGCAGTCCGATCGTAGTGCCAACCGGGGAGCTGTTTTTT. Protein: CASSPIVVPTGELFF. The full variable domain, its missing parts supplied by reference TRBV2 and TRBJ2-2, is EPEVTQTPSHQVTQMGQEVILRCVPISNHLYFYWYRQILGQKVEFLVSFYNNEISEKSEIFDDQFSVERPDGSNFTLKIRSTKLEDSAMYFCASSPIVVPTGELFFGEGSRLTVL.

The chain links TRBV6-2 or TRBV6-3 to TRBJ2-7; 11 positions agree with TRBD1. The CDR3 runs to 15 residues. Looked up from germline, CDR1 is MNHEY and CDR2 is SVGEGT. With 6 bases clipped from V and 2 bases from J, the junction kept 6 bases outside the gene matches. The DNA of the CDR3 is TGTGCCAGCAGACGGGGGACAGGGGGGACCTACGAGCAGTACTTC. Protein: CASRRGTGGTYEQYF.

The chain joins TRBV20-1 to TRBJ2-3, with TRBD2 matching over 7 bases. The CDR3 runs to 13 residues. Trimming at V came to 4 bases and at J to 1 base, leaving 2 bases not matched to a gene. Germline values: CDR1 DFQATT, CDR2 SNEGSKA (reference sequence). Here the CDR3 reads CSAIREGTDTQYF. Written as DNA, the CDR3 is TGCAGTGCTATCCGGGAGGGCACAGATACGCAGTATTTT.

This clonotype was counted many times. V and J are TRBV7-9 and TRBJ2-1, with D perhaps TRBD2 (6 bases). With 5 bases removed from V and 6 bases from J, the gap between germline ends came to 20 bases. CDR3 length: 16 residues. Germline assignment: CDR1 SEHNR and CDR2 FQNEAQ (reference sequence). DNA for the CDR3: TGTGCCAGCAGCACCCTAGCGTGGGGAGTGGGCAATGAGCAGTTCTTC. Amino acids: CASSTLAWGVGNEQFF.

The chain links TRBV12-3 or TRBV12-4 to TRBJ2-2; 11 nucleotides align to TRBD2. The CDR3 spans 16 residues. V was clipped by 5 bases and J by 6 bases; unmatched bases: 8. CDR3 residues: CASSPGGSGRAGELFF. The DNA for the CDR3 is TGTGCCAGCAGTCCCGGGGGTAGCGGGAGGGCCGGGGAGCTGTTTTTT.

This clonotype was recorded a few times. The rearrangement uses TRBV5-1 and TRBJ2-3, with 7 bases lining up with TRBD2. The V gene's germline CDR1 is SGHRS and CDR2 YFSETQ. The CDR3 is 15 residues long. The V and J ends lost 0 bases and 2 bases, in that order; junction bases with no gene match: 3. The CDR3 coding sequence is TGCGCCAGCAGCTTGGAGGGACTAACCACAGATACGCAGTATTTT. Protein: CASSLEGLTTDTQYF. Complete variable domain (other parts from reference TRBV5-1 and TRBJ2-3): KAGVTQTPRYLIKTRGQQVTLSCSPISGHRSVSWYQQTPGQGLQFLFEYFSETQRNKGNFPGRFSGRQFSNSRSEMNVSTLELGDSALYLCASSLEGLTTDTQYFGPGTRLTVL.